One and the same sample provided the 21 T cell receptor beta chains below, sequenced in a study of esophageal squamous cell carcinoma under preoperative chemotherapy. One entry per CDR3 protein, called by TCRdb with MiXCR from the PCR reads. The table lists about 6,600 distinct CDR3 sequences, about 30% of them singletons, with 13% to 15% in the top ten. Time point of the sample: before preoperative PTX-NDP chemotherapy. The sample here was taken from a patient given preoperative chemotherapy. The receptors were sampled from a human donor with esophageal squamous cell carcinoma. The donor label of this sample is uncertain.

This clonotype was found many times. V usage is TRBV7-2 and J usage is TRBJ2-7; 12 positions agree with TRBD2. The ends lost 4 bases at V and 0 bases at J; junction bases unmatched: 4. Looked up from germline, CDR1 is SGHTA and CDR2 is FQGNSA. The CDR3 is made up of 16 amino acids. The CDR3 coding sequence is TGTGCCAGCAGCTCCGGGACTAGCGGGTTCTCCTACGAGCAGTACTTC. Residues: CASSSGTSGFSYEQYF.

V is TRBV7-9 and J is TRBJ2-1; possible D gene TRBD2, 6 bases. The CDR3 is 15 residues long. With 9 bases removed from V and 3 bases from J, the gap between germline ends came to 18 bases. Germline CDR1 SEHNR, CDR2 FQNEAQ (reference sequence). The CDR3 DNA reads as TGTGCCAGGAGCCCGGATGGGGAGGACTACAATGAGCAGTTCTTC. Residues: CARSPDGEDYNEQFF.

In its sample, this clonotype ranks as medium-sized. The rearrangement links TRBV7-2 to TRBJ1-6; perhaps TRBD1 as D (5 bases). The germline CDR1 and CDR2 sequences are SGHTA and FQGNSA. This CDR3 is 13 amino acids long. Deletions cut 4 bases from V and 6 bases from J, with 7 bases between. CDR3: CASSWDGNSPLHF. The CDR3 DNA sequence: TGTGCCAGCAGCTGGGACGGTAATTCACCCCTCCACTTT.

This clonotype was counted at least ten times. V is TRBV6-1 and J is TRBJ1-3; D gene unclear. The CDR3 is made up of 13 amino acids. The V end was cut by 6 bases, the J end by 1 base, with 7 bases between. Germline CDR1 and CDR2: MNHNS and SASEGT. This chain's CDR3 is CASRSPSGNTIYF. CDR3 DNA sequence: TGTGCCAGCAGGAGCCCGTCTGGAAACACCATATATTTT.

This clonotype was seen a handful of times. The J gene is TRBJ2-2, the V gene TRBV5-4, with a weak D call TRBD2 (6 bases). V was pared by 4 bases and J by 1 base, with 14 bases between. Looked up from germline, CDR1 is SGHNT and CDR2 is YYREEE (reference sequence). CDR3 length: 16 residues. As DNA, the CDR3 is TGTGCCAGCAGCCTATTGCAGGGACTGAACACCGGGGAGCTGTTTTTT. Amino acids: CASSLLQGLNTGELFF.

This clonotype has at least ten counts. CDR3 amino acids: CASSLYLSGSSYNEQFF. CDR3 sequence (DNA): TGTGCCAGCAGTTTATACCTTAGCGGGAGCTCCTACAATGAGCAGTTCTTC. The chain joins TRBV27 to TRBJ2-1; 9 nucleotides agree with TRBD2. V shed 1 base, J shed 0 bases, and the junction held 4 bases outside the gene matches. Germline loops: CDR1 MNHEY, CDR2 SMNVEV (reference sequence). CDR3 length equals 17 residues.

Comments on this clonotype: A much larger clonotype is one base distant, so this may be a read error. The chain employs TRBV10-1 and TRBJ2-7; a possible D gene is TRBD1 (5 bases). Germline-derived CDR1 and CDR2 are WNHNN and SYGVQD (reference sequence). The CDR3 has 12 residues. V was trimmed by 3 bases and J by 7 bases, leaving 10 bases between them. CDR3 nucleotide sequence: TGCGCCAGCAGTGAATCCAGGGCTGAGCAGTACTTC. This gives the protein CASSESRAEQYF.

In DNA form, the CDR3 reads TGTGCCAGCAGTTACAGGGTGACTGGCGGCCGCAAGACTACGCAGTATTTT. Protein sequence: CASSYRVTGGRKTTQYF. The J gene is TRBJ2-3, the V gene TRBV6-5; no reliable D call. V lost 2 bases to trimming and J lost 8 bases, with 23 bases between them. The CDR3 has 17 residues. Germline V lookup: CDR1 MNHEY, CDR2 SVGAGI.

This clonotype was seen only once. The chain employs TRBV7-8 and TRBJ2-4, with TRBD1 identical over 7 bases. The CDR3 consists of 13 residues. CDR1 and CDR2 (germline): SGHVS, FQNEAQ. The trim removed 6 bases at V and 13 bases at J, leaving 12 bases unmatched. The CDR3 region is CASRTGVDNEQYF. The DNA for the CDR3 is TGTGCCAGCAGAACAGGGGTCGACAATGAGCAGTACTTC.

The CDR3 DNA sequence: TGTGCCAGCAGCCCCCCACACAGGGAGCAGTACTTC. Amino acid sequence: CASSPPHREQYF. The gene calls are TRBV6-1 and TRBJ2-4; D possibly corresponds to TRBD1 (6 bases). The CDR3 totals 12 residues. The V and J ends lost 6 bases and 13 bases respectively, with 16 bases between them. Germline CDR1 is MNHNS and CDR2 is SASEGT.

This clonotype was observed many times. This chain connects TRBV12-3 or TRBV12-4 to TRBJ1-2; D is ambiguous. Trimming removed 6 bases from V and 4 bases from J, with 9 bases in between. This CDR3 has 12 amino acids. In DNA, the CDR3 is TGTGCCAGCAGCTCAACCGGCTATGGCTACACCTTC. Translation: CASSSTGYGYTF.

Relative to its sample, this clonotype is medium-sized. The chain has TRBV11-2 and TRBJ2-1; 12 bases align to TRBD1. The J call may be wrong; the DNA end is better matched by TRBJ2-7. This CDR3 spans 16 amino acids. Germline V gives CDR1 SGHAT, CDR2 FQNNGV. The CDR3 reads CASSQAGTGGLYEQYF. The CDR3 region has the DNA TGTGCCAGCAGCCAAGCTGGGACAGGGGGCTTATACGAGCAGTACTTC.

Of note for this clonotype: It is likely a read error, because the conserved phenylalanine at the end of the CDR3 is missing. This CDR3 is CASIIGGSSYNEQFC. The CDR3 nucleotides read TGTGCGAGCATTATAGGGGGCAGCTCCTACAATGAGCAGTTCTGC. The V and J genes are TRBV6-2 or TRBV6-3 and TRBJ2-1, with TRBD1 identical over 7 bases. From germline, CDR1 is MNHEY and CDR2 SVGEGT. This CDR3 is 15 amino acids long.

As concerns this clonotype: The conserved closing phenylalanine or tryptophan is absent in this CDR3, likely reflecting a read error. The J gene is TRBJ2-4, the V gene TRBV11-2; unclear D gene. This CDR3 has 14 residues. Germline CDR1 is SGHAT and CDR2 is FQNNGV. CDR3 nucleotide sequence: TGTGGCAGCAGCTTAGGTGTAGGGTTAAACATTCAGTACTGC. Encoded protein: CGSSLGVGLNIQYC.

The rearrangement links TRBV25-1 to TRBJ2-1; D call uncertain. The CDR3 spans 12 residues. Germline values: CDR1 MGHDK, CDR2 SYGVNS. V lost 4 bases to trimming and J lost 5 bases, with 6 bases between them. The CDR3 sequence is CASSVLHNEQFF. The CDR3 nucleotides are TGTGCCAGCAGTGTACTCCACAATGAGCAGTTCTTC.

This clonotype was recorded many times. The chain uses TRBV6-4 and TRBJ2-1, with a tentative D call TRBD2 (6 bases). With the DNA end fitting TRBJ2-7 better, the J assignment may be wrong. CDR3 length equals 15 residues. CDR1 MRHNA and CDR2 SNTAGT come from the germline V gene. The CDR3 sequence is CASSERDNSYNEQYF. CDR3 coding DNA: TGTGCCAGCAGTGAGCGGGATAACTCCTACAATGAGCAGTACTTC.

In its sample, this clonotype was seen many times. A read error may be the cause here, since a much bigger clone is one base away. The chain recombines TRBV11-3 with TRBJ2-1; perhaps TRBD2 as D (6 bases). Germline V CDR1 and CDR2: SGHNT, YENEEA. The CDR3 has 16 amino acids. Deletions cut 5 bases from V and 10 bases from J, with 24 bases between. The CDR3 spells CASSHKGNSGFYEQFF. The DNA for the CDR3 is TGTGCCAGCAGCCATAAAGGCAACAGCGGGTTCTACGAGCAGTTCTTC.

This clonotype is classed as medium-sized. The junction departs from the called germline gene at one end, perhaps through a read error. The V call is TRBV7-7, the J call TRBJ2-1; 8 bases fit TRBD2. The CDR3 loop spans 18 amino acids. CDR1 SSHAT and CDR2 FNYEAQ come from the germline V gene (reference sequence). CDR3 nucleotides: TGTGCTAGCAGCTTTACGCAACCGGGACTAGAGTTTTATAATGAGCAGTTCTTC. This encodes CASSFTQPGLEFYNEQFF.

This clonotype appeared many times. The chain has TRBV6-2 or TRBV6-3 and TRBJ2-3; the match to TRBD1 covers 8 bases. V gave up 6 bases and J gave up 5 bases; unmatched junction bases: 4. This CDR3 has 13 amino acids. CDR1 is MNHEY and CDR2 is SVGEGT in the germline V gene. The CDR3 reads CASRSTGEDTQYF. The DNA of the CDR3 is TGTGCCAGCAGGTCGACAGGGGAAGATACGCAGTATTTT.

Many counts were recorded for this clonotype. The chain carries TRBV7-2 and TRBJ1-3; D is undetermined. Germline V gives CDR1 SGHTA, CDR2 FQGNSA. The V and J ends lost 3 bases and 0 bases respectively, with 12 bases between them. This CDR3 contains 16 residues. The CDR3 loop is CASSFGPTHSGNTIYF. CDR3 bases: TGTGCCAGCAGCTTTGGACCGACGCACTCTGGAAACACCATATATTTT. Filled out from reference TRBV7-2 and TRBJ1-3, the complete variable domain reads GAGVSQSPSNKVTEKGKDVELRCDPISGHTALYWYRQSLGQGLEFLIYFQGNSAPDKSGLPSDRFSAERTGGSVSTLTIQRTQQEDSAVYLCASSFGPTHSGNTIYFGEGSWLTVV.

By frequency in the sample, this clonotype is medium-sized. CDR3 DNA: TGTGCCACCAGTGAAAGCGGCCGCTACGAGCAGTACTTC. Protein product: CATSESGRYEQYF. V is TRBV24-1 and J is TRBJ2-1, with D possibly being TRBD2 (5 bases). The DNA end is more similar to TRBJ2-7, so the J call may be wrong. Germline values: CDR1 KGHDR, CDR2 SFDVKD. The CDR3 has 13 amino acids.